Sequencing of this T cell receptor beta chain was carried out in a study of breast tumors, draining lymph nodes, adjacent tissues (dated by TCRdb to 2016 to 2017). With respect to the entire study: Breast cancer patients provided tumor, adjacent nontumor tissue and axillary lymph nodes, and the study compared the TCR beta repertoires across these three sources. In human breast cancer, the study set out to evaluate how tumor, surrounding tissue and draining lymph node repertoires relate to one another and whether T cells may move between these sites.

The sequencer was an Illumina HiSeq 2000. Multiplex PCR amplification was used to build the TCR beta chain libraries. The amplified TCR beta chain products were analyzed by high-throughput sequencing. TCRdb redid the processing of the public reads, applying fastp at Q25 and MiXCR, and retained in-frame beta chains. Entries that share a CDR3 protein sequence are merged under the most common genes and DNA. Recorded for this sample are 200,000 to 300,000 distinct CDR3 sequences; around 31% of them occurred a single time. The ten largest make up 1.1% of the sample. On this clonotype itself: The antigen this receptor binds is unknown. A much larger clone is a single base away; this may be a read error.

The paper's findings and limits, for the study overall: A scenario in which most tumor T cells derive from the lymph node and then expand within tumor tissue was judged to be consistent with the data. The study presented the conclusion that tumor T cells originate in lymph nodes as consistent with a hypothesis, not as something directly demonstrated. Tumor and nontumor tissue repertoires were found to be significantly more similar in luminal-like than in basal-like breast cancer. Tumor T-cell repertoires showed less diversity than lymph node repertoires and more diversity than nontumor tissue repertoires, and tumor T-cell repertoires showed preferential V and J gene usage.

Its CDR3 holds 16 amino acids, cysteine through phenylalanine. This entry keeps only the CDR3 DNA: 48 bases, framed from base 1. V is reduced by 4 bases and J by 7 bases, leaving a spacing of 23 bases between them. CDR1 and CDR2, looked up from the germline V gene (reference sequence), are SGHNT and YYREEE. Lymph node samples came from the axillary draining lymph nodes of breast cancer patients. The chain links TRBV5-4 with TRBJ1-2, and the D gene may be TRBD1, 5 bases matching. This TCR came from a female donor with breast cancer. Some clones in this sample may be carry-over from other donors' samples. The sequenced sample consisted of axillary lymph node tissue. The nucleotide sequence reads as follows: TGTGCCAGCAGCCCGAGGGGACCGGGGGGATTGTTTGGCTACACCTTC. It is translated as CASSPRGPGGLFGYTF. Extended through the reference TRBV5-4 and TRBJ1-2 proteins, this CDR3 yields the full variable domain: ETGVTQSPTHLIKTRGQQVTLRCSSQSGHNTVSWYQQALGQGPQFIFQYYREEENGRGNFPPRFSGLQFPNYSSELNVNALELDDSALYLCASSPRGPGGLFGYTFGSGTRLTVV.